This entry describes one TCR beta chain. These data belong to a study of blood T cell repertoires in COVID-19. Study-wide background: Nucleic acid was either cDNA or gDNA, and it came from T cells, B-cell-depleted T cells, or PBMCs.

Authors' processing steps: Quantification of nucleated cells was approximated via reference gene primer amplification. Some clones are missing from TCRdb's copy, which holds only in-frame ones; the method was immunoSEQ multiplex PCR. The V and J calls and clone size come from that table; D and trimming were worked out from the DNA. The sample gives 450,000 or so clones, 70% to 90% of which show up once; approximately 0.92% is in the top ten. The Seattle patients joined while their infection was active and were tracked longitudinally afterward. This receptor was taken from a man aged 18 to 30 with COVID-19, enrolled during active disease. The sequenced sample was peripheral blood.

CDR3 protein: CASSGQGITGELFF. CDR3 DNA: TGTGCCAGCTCAGGACAGGGGATAACCGGGGAGCTGTTTTTT. This rearrangement joins TRBV3-1 (or the pseudogene TRBV3-2) to TRBJ2-2, with 9 bases identical to TRBD1. V was clipped by 8 bases and J by 5 bases; unmatched bases: 6. The germline CDR1 and CDR2 sequences are LGHDT and YNNKEL (reference sequence). This CDR3 comprises 14 residues.